What follows are 23 T cell receptor beta chains derived from one specimen sequenced in a study of identical twins' blood T cells. TCRdb itself ran the 5' RACE reads through MiXCR, one entry per CDR3 protein. The repertoire holds 350,000 to 450,000 distinct CDR3 sequences, with more than 25% as singletons. The specimen was PBMCs. The receptor source for this set is a woman between 18 and 50 years old in good health.

This clonotype was counted a few times. The V and J genes are TRBV20-1 and TRBJ2-2; unclear D gene. The V end was cut by 1 base, the J end by 2 bases, with 8 bases between. The CDR3 runs 14 residues. Looked up from germline, CDR1 is DFQATT and CDR2 is SNEGSKA (reference sequence). The CDR3 is CSARGDPNTGELFF. The CDR3 bases are TGCAGTGCTAGAGGAGATCCAAACACCGGGGAGCTGTTTTTT.

In this sample, this clonotype turned up a few times. The rearrangement links TRBV7-9 to TRBJ1-1; no clear D. Germline lookup yields CDR1 SEHNR and CDR2 FQNEAQ (reference sequence). This CDR3 comprises 13 residues. The V gene lost 5 bases and the J gene lost 4 bases, with 11 bases spanning the gap. CDR3 sequence (DNA): TGTGCCAGCAGCGACCCCCAGCTCACTGAAGCTTTCTTT. The encoded protein is CASSDPQLTEAFF.

Only a few counts were recorded for this clonotype. The chain has TRBV7-9 and TRBJ1-1; D is perhaps TRBD1 (5 bases). The CDR3 is 16 amino acids. Germline V gives CDR1 SEHNR, CDR2 FQNEAQ (reference sequence). V lost 5 bases to trimming and J lost 1 base, with 17 bases between them. In nucleotides, the CDR3 is TGTGCCAGCAGCCAAACTAGGGGAACCAAGAACACTGAAGCTTTCTTT. The encoded protein is CASSQTRGTKNTEAFF.

The chain has TRBV20-1 and TRBJ2-3, with no clear D. Between the trimmed V and J ends, which lost 7 bases and 9 bases, there was a span of 14 bases. CDR1 and CDR2 (germline): DFQATT, SNEGSKA (reference sequence). The CDR3 runs to 11 residues. The CDR3 DNA reads TGCAGTGTAAGCCCCTTAGGCACGCAGTATTTT. This sequence encodes CSVSPLGTQYF.

This clonotype came up many times. J is TRBJ1-3 and V is TRBV20-1; D unresolved. This CDR3 is 14 amino acids long. The V gene's germline CDR1 is DFQATT and CDR2 SNEGSKA (reference sequence). V gave up 6 bases and J gave up 4 bases, with 16 bases separating them. This CDR3 reads CSAYSRGQGNTIYF. The CDR3 DNA reads TGCAGTGCCTACAGCCGGGGTCAGGGAAACACCATATATTTT.

The chain carries TRBV15 and TRBJ1-1; no clear D gene. V lost 4 bases, J lost 1 base, and 10 bases lay in between. There are 14 residues in the CDR3. The germline V gene encodes CDR1 LNHNV and CDR2 YYDKDF (reference sequence). CDR3 amino acids: CATSIDRQNTEAFF. The CDR3 bases are TGTGCCACCAGCATAGATCGGCAGAACACTGAAGCTTTCTTT.

This clonotype was observed a few times. This chain joins TRBV20-1 and TRBJ2-2; D gene unclear. CDR1 and CDR2 (germline): DFQATT, SNEGSKA (reference sequence). The V and J ends lost 5 bases and 6 bases respectively, with 16 bases between them. The CDR3 extends over 14 amino acids. The CDR3 is CSAPSVHEAGELFF. CDR3 DNA: TGCAGTGCTCCGTCTGTCCACGAGGCCGGGGAGCTGTTTTTT.

This clonotype turned up a few times. The rearrangement links TRBV29-1 to TRBJ2-7; D gene ambiguous. The germline gives CDR1 SQVTM, CDR2 ANQGSEA. The CDR3 is made up of 12 amino acids. The V end was cut by 2 bases, the J end by 2 bases, with 7 bases between. The CDR3 is CSVESTAYEQYF. The CDR3 DNA sequence: TGCAGCGTTGAATCTACGGCCTACGAGCAGTACTTC.

The chain carries TRBV9 and TRBJ2-1, with a possible D match to TRBD2 (6 bases). CDR3 length equals 15 residues. Germline values: CDR1 SGDLS, CDR2 YYNGEE. V dropped 6 bases and J dropped 5 bases, with 18 bases sitting between them. The chain's CDR3 is CASTASKRVDNEQFF. The CDR3 DNA reads TGTGCCAGCACCGCTTCCAAGCGGGTAGACAATGAGCAGTTCTTC.

The V and J genes are TRBV2 and TRBJ1-3; D remains ambiguous. The CDR3 runs to 13 residues. Trimming took off 6 bases at V and 2 bases at J, with 8 bases between the two ends. Germline V gene data show CDR1 as SNHLY and CDR2 as FYNNEI. CDR3 in DNA: TGTGCCAGCAGGGACTCACCTGGAAACACCATATATTTT. It specifies CASRDSPGNTIYF.

This clonotype showed up just once. This sequence joins TRBV6-2 or TRBV6-3 and TRBJ1-1; D gene uncertain. The germline V gene has CDR1 MNHEY and CDR2 SVGEGT. The CDR3 is 14 residues long. Trimming took 3 bases from V and 7 from J, leaving 15 bases between them. CDR3 region: CASSYGRLGGEAFF. The CDR3, as DNA: TGTGCCAGCAGTTATGGGCGGCTTGGAGGTGAAGCTTTCTTT.

V and J are TRBV11-2 and TRBJ1-3; 7 nucleotides line up with TRBD1. The germline gives CDR1 SGHAT, CDR2 FQNNGV. The CDR3 extends over 15 amino acids. J gave up 3 bases and V 6 bases, and 8 bases lay outside the gene matches. The CDR3 loop is CASRSQQGLGNTIYF. DNA for the CDR3: TGTGCCAGCAGGTCTCAACAGGGGCTTGGAAACACCATATATTTT. Drawing the rest from reference TRBV11-2 and TRBJ1-3, the complete variable domain is EAGVAQSPRYKIIEKRQSVAFWCNPISGHATLYWYQQILGQGPKLLIQFQNNGVVDDSQLPKDRFSAERLKGVDSTLKIQPAKLEDSAVYLCASRSQQGLGNTIYFGEGSWLTVV.

This clonotype was found a few times. The chain employs TRBV2 and TRBJ2-3; D unclear. CDR3 length: 14 residues. CDR1 and CDR2 (germline): SNHLY, FYNNEI. The germline V and J ends were trimmed by 1 base and 1 base, with 6 bases remaining between them. The CDR3 coding sequence is TGTGCCAGCAGTGAAGATCCAGGCACAGATACGCAGTATTTT. It encodes CASSEDPGTDTQYF.

This clonotype was seen a few times. The chain links TRBV6-5 to TRBJ1-6; possible D gene TRBD1, 6 bases. Germline values: CDR1 MNHEY, CDR2 SVGAGI. The CDR3 has 17 amino acids. V was cut by 4 bases and J by 7 bases, with 20 bases left in between. CDR3 sequence: CASSSRGAIKINSPLHF. Here the CDR3 DNA reads TGTGCCAGCAGTTCCCGGGGGGCTATCAAAATCAATTCACCCCTCCACTTT.

The chain employs TRBV7-3 and TRBJ2-2, with 7 bases lining up with TRBD1. The CDR3 has 13 amino acids. Looked up from germline, CDR1 is SGHTA and CDR2 is FQGTGA. V gave up 2 bases and J gave up 8 bases; unmatched junction bases: 2. The CDR3 bases are TGTGCCAGCAGCTTAGACAGGGCTGGGGAGCTGTTTTTT. Its protein product is CASSLDRAGELFF.

The V call is TRBV6-2 or TRBV6-3, the J call TRBJ1-1; a weak D match, TRBD1 (6 bases). Per the germline V gene, CDR1 is MNHEY and CDR2 is SVGEGT. Trimming shortened V by 8 bases and J by 4 bases, and 17 bases separated the two germline ends. The CDR3 runs to 14 residues. CDR3 protein: CASSSQGIITEAFF. The DNA of the CDR3 is TGTGCCAGCTCCTCTCAGGGGATAATCACTGAAGCTTTCTTT.

This chain links TRBV20-1 with TRBJ2-7; D is unclear. Trimming shortened V by 0 bases and J by 1 base, and 13 bases separated the two germline ends. The CDR3 is 15 amino acids. CDR1 DFQATT and CDR2 SNEGSKA come from the germline V gene (reference sequence). The CDR3 DNA is TGCAGTGCTAGAGATCGAGGCATCGGGTCCTACGAGCAGTACTTC. Residues: CSARDRGIGSYEQYF.

The chain uses TRBV20-1 and TRBJ1-2; 8 nucleotides agree with TRBD1. The V gene's germline CDR1 is DFQATT and CDR2 SNEGSKA (reference sequence). The CDR3 consists of 15 residues. J gave up 6 bases and V 1 base, and 10 bases lay outside the gene matches. CDR3: CSARARNRGIHGYTF. CDR3 nucleotide sequence: TGCAGTGCTAGAGCGAGGAACAGGGGGATCCATGGCTACACCTTC.

This clonotype was detected only a few times. The chain uses TRBV20-1 and TRBJ1-1, with D tentatively TRBD1 (5 bases). The CDR3 loop spans 13 amino acids. V was clipped by 2 bases and J by 5 bases, with 12 bases between them. Germline CDR1 reads DFQATT; CDR2 reads SNEGSKA (reference sequence). The CDR3 DNA reads as TGCAGTGCTAGATCTGCAGGGCAGACTGAAGCTTTCTTT. Translating it yields CSARSAGQTEAFF.

This clonotype was seen more than once but under ten times. V gene TRBV7-9 combines with J gene TRBJ2-5; D unclear. V was clipped by 4 bases and J by 3 bases, with 6 bases between them. Germline V lookup: CDR1 SEHNR, CDR2 FQNEAQ (reference sequence). The CDR3 runs to 12 residues. The CDR3 region has the DNA TGTGCCAGCAGCTACCTGAAAGAGACCCAGTACTTC. This codes for CASSYLKETQYF.

The chain has TRBV10-3 and TRBJ1-1, with D unresolved. Trimming removed 9 bases from V and 1 base from J, with 12 bases in between. From germline, CDR1 is ENHRY and CDR2 SYGVKD. CDR3 length: 13 residues. The DNA of the CDR3 is TGTGCCATATCAAACCTAGGGAACACTGAAGCTTTCTTT. Protein sequence: CAISNLGNTEAFF.

This clonotype showed up just a few times. V is TRBV9 and J is TRBJ1-3; D remains unclear. This CDR3 is built from 16 residues. The V end lost 0 bases, the J end lost 1 base, and 11 bases lay between the germline ends. Germline V gene data show CDR1 as SGDLS and CDR2 as YYNGEE. The DNA for the CDR3 is TGTGCCAGCAGCGTAGCGAACTTACCTTCTGGAAACACCATATATTTT. The encoded protein is CASSVANLPSGNTIYF. The full variable domain, with the rest looked up from reference TRBV9 and TRBJ1-3, is DSGVTQTPKHLITATGQRVTLRCSPRSGDLSVYWYQQSLDQGLQFLIQYYNGEERAKGNILERFSAQQFPDLHSELNLSSLELGDSALYFCASSVANLPSGNTIYFGEGSWLTVV.

This chain uses TRBV12-3 or TRBV12-4 with TRBJ1-5; D remains unclear. The CDR3 length is 15 residues. V was shortened by 7 bases and J by 0 bases, with 13 bases between the two germline ends. The CDR3 protein is CASTPFHYSNQPQHF. In DNA, the CDR3 is TGTGCCAGCACCCCTTTCCATTATAGCAATCAGCCCCAGCATTTT.